These 10 T cell receptor beta chains originate from one sample sequenced in a study of breast tumors, draining lymph nodes, adjacent tissues. Via MiXCR, TCRdb re-called the multiplex PCR reads, giving one row per CDR3 protein. The top ten clones hold about 2.2% of a sample with 130,000 or so distinct CDR3 sequences, less than 25% of them seen once. The lymph nodes were axillary draining lymph nodes from breast cancer patients. The specimen was axillary lymph node tissue. The receptors derive from a female donor with breast cancer. Some clones in this sample may be carry-over from other donors' samples.

As to this clonotype: This could be a read error, since a much larger clone is one nucleotide away. The chain joins TRBV29-1 to TRBJ2-5; D not resolved. The CDR3 is 13 residues long. Germline-derived CDR1 and CDR2 are SQVTM and ANQGSEA. The CDR3 loop reads CSVEDQGPEAQYF. For the CDR3, the DNA is TGCAGCGTTGAAGATCAAGGGCCAGAGGCCCAGTACTTC.

This chain links TRBV6-1 with TRBJ2-2; TRBD2 might be the D (5 bases). V was pared by 3 bases and J by 3 bases, with 20 bases between. The CDR3 is 18 residues long. Germline V lookup: CDR1 MNHNS, CDR2 SASEGT. The CDR3 DNA is TGTGCCAGCAGTGACAAGTCCCGAGGGATAGGATACACCGGGGAGCTGTTTTTT. It yields the protein CASSDKSRGIGYTGELFF.

This clonotype was observed at least ten times. V and J are TRBV20-1 and TRBJ2-7, with unresolved D. Trimming removed 0 bases from V and 5 bases from J, with 14 bases in between. CDR1 DFQATT and CDR2 SNEGSKA come from the germline V gene (reference sequence). The CDR3 runs 14 residues. The CDR3 DNA reads as TGCAGTGCTAGAGATTACCTGCCCACCCACGAGCAGTACTTC. This sequence encodes CSARDYLPTHEQYF.

This clonotype was picked up many times. The chain uses TRBV9 and TRBJ2-2; 9 bases agree with TRBD1. V shed 0 bases and J 4 bases; nucleotides not matched to a gene: 7. The CDR3 totals 17 residues. From germline, CDR1 is SGDLS and CDR2 YYNGEE. CDR3 bases: TGTGCCAGCAGCGTAGGACAGGGGGGAATTAGCACCGGGGAGCTGTTTTTT. It yields the protein CASSVGQGGISTGELFF.

This clonotype was counted many times. J is TRBJ2-7 and V is TRBV20-1, with TRBD2 matching over 15 bases. CDR3 size: 16 residues. The V gene end was trimmed by 0 bases and the J gene end by 7 bases; junction bases not matched to a gene: 7. Germline lookup yields CDR1 DFQATT and CDR2 SNEGSKA (reference sequence). The CDR3 here is CSARDWTSGRAGEQYF. Written as DNA, the CDR3 is TGCAGTGCTAGAGATTGGACTAGCGGGAGGGCCGGGGAGCAGTACTTC.

This clonotype has at least ten counts. This chain uses TRBV14 with TRBJ1-3; D is unresolved. This CDR3 is 13 amino acids long. V was pared by 1 base and J by 4 bases, with 5 bases between. Germline assignment: CDR1 SGHDN and CDR2 FVKESK. The CDR3 region has the DNA TGTGCCAGCAGCCAAGGAGCAGGAAACACCATATATTTT. It translates to CASSQGAGNTIYF.

The CDR3 DNA follows: TGTGCCAGTACAGGGGAGGTCGGGAGGGCTGAAGCTTTCTTT. Protein product: CASTGEVGRAEAFF. V is TRBV19 and J is TRBJ1-1; maybe TRBD1 (6 bases). The CDR3 consists of 14 residues. V was clipped by 7 bases and J by 6 bases, with 18 bases between them. Germline V lookup: CDR1 LNHDA, CDR2 SQIVND (reference sequence).

The rearrangement uses TRBV7-9 and TRBJ1-1; tentative D call: TRBD1 (5 bases). CDR3 length: 15 amino acids. The germline V gene has CDR1 SEHNR and CDR2 FQNEAQ (reference sequence). V was cut by 5 bases and J by 2 bases, with 15 bases left in between. The CDR3 DNA follows: TGTGCCAGCAGCGCGCGGGACGGGCTTAACACTGAAGCTTTCTTT. Translated, it gives CASSARDGLNTEAFF.

Comment on this clonotype: Its ends do not fully match the called genes, so a read error is possible. J is TRBJ1-5 and V is TRBV6-6; possible D gene TRBD1, 6 bases. This CDR3 is 18 amino acids long. CDR1 is MNHNY and CDR2 is SVGAGI in the germline V gene (reference sequence). As DNA, the CDR3 is TGTGCCAGCAAACTTGCCAGCAGTTCTGGGACACAAAATCAGCCCCGGCATTTT. This encodes CASKLASSSGTQNQPRHF.

This clonotype came up many times. The chain is built from TRBV24-1 and TRBJ2-4, with no clear D. The CDR3 length is 14 residues. The V end lost 2 bases, the J end lost 2 bases, and 6 bases lay between the germline ends. CDR1 is KGHDR, CDR2 SFDVKD, per germline. As DNA, the CDR3 is TGTGCCACCAGTGATTCCACTCCCAAAAACATTCAGTACTTC. This codes for CATSDSTPKNIQYF.